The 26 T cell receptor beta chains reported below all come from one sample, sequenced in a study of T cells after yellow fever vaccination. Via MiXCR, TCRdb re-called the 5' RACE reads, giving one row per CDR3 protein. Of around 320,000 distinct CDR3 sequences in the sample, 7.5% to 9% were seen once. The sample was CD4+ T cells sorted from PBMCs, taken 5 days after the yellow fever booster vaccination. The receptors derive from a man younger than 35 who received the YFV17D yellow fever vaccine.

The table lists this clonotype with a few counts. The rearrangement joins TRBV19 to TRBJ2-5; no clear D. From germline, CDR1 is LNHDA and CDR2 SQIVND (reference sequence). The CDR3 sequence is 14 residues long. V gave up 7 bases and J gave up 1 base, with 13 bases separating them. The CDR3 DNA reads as TGTGCCAGTACTTTTCACGATAGCCAAGAGACCCAGTACTTC. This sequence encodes CASTFHDSQETQYF.

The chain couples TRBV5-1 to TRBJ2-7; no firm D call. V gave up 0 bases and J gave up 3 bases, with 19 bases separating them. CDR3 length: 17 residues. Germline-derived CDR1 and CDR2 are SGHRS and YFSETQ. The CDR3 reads CASSLGFGARVRYEQYF. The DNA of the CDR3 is TGCGCCAGCAGCTTGGGTTTCGGAGCTAGGGTACGCTACGAGCAGTACTTC.

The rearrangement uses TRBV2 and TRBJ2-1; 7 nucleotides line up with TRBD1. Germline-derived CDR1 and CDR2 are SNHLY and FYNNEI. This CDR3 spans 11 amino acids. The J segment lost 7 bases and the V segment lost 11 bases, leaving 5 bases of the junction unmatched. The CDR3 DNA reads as TGTGCCGGCCAACAGGGGAATGAGCAGTTCTTC. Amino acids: CAGQQGNEQFF.

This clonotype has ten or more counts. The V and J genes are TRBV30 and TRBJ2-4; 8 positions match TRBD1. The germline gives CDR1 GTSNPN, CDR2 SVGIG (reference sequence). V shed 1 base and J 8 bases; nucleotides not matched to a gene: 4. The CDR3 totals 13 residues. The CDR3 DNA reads TGTGCCTGGAGTGCAGGGGGCAGGGACATTCAGTACTTC. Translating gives CAWSAGGRDIQYF.

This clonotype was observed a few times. CDR3 loop: CSARGGAGANVLTF. CDR3 nucleotides: TGCAGTGCTAGAGGTGGCGCTGGGGCCAACGTCCTGACTTTC. This chain connects TRBV20-1 to TRBJ2-6, with D unclear. This CDR3 comprises 14 residues. Trimming removed 1 base from V and 2 bases from J, with 6 bases in between. Germline V gene lookup returns CDR1 DFQATT and CDR2 SNEGSKA (reference sequence).

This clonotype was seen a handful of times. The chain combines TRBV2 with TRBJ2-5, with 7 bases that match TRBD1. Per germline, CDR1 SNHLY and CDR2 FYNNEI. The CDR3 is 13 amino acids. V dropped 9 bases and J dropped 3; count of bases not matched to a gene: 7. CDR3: CASQRGREETQYF. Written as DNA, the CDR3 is TGTGCCAGTCAGAGGGGGCGCGAAGAGACCCAGTACTTC. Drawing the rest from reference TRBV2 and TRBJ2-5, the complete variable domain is EPEVTQTPSHQVTQMGQEVILRCVPISNHLYFYWYRQILGQKVEFLVSFYNNEISEKSEIFDDQFSVERPDGSNFTLKIRSTKLEDSAMYFCASQRGREETQYFGPGTRLLVL.

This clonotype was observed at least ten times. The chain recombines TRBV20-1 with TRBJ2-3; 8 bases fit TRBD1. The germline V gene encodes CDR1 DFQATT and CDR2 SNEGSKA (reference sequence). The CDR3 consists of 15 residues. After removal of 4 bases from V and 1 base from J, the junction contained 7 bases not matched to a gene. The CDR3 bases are TGCAGTGCTAATACAGGGGGTGTGGGCACAGATACGCAGTATTTT. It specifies CSANTGGVGTDTQYF.

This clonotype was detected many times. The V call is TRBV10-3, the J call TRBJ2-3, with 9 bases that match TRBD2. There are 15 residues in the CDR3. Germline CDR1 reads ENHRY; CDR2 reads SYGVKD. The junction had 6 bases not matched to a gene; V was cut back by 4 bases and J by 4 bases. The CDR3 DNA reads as TGTGCCATCAGTGGTACTAGCGGGTCTCCAGATACGCAGTATTTT. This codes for CAISGTSGSPDTQYF.

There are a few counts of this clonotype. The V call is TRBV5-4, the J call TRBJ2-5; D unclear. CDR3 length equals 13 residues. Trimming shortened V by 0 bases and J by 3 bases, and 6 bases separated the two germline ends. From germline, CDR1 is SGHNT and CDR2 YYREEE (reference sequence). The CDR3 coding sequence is TGTGCCAGCAGCTTGGCGCAGAAAGAGACCCAGTACTTC. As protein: CASSLAQKETQYF.

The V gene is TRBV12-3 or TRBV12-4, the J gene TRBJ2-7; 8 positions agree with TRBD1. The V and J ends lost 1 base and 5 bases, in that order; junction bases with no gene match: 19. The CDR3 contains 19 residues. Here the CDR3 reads CASSLVRRGLFPKRDEQYF. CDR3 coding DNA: TGTGCCAGCAGTTTAGTTCGCAGGGGGCTATTCCCGAAGAGGGACGAGCAGTACTTC.

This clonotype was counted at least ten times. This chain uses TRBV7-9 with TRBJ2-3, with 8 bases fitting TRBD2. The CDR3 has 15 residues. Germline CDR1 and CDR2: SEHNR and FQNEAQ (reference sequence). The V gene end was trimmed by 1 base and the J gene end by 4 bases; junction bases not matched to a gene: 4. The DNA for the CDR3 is TGTGCCAGCAGCTTAGACGGACTAGCCGCAGATACGCAGTATTTT. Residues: CASSLDGLAADTQYF.

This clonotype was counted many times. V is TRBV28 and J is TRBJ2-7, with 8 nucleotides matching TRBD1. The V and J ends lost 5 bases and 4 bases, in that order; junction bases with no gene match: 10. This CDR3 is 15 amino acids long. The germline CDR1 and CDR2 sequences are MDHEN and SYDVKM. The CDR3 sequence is CASSESGTGLYEQYV. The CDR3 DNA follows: TGTGCCAGCAGTGAATCGGGGACAGGCCTTTACGAGCAGTACGTC.

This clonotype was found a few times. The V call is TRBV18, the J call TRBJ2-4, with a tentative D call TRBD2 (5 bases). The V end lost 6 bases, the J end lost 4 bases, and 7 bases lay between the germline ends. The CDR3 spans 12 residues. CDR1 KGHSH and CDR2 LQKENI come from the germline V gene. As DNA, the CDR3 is TGTGCCAGCTCGTCGGGAAAAAACATTCAGTACTTC. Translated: CASSSGKNIQYF.

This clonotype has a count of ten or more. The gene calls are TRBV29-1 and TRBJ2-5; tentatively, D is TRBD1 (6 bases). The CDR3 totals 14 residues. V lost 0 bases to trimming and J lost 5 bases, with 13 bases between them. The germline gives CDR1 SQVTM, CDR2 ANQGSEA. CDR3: CSVEDQGTGETQYF. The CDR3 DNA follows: TGCAGCGTTGAAGATCAGGGGACGGGGGAGACCCAGTACTTC.

In DNA form, the CDR3 reads TGTGCCTCAAGCCCCCCGGATAGCACAGATACGCAGTATTTT. Translation gives CASSPPDSTDTQYF. This chain connects TRBV5-4 to TRBJ2-3; no clear D gene. V lost 10 bases and J lost 0, with 15 bases in between. CDR1 is SGHNT, CDR2 YYREEE, per germline (reference sequence). The CDR3 sequence is 14 residues long.

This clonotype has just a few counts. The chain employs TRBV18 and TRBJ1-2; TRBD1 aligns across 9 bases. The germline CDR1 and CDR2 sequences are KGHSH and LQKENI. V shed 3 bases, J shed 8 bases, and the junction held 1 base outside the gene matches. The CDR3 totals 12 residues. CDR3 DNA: TGTGCCAGCTCACCCGGACAGGGGGGCTACACCTTC. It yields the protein CASSPGQGGYTF.

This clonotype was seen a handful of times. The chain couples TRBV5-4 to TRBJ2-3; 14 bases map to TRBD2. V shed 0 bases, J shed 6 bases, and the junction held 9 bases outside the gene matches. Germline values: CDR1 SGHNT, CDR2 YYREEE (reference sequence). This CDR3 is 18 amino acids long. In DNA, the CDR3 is TGTGCCAGCAGCTTGGGACCGGGACTAGCGGGGGCGGAGGATACGCAGTATTTT. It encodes CASSLGPGLAGAEDTQYF.

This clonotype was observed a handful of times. The DNA for the CDR3 is TGTGCCAGCACCGTGAGTAGGAACACCGGGGAGCTGTTTTTT. Protein product: CASTVSRNTGELFF. The chain employs TRBV2 and TRBJ2-2; no clear D gene. Germline CDR1 reads SNHLY; CDR2 reads FYNNEI. V lost 7 bases and J 1 base, leaving 10 bases between the germline ends. This CDR3 region has 14 residues. The full variable domain, its missing parts supplied by reference TRBV2 and TRBJ2-2, is EPEVTQTPSHQVTQMGQEVILRCVPISNHLYFYWYRQILGQKVEFLVSFYNNEISEKSEIFDDQFSVERPDGSNFTLKIRSTKLEDSAMYFCASTVSRNTGELFFGEGSRLTVL.

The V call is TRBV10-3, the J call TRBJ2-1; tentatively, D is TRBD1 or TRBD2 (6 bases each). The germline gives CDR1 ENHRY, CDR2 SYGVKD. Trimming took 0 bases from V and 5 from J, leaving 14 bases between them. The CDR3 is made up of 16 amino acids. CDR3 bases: TGTGCCATCAGTGAGTCCCGGAGGGGGGACCACAATGAGCAGTTCTTC. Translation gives CAISESRRGDHNEQFF.

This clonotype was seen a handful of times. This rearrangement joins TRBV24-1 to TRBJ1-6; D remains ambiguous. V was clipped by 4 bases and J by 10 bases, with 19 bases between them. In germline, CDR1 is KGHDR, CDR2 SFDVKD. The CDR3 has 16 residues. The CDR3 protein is CATSDVTLWRYSPLHF. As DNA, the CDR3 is TGTGCCACCAGTGACGTGACACTCTGGCGGTACTCACCCCTCCACTTT.

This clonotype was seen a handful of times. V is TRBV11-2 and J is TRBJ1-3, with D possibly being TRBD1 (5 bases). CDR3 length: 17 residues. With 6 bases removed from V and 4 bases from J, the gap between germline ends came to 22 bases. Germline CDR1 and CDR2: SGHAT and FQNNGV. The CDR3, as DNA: TGTGCCAGCAGTAAACAACCGGGACCCTTATACGGAAACACCATATATTTT. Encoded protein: CASSKQPGPLYGNTIYF.

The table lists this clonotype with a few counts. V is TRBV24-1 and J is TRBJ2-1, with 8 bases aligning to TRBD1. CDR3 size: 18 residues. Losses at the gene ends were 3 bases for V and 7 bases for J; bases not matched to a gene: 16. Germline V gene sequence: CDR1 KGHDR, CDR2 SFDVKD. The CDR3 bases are TGTGCCACCAGTGATCAACCCTACGGACAGGGAGGAACTAATGAGCAGTTCTTC. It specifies CATSDQPYGQGGTNEQFF.

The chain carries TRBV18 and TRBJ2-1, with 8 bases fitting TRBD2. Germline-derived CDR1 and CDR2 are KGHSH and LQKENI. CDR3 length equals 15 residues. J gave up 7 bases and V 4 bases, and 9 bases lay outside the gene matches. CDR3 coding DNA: TGTGCCAGCTCACTCGGGGGGGGCGCGAATAATGAGCAGTTCTTC. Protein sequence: CASSLGGGANNEQFF.

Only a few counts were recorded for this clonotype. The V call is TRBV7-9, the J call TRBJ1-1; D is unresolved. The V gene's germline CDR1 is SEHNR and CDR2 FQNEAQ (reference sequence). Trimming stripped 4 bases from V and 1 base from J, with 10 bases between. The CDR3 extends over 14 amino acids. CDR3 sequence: CASSSNDGNTEAFF. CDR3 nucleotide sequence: TGTGCCAGCAGCTCAAACGACGGGAACACTGAAGCTTTCTTT.

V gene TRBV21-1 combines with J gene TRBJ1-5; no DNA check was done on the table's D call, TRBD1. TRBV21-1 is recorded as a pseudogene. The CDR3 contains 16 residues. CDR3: CASSKALLGRLQPQHF. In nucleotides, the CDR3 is TGTGCCAGCAGCAAAGCGCTTTTGGGACGGTTACAGCCCCAGCATTTT.

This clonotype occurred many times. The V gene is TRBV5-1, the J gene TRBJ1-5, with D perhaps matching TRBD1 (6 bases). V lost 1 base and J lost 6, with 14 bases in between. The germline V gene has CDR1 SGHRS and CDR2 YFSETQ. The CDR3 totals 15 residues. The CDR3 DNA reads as TGCGCCAGCAGCTTGTCAGCCGGGGGCGGTCAGCCCCAGCATTTT. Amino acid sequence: CASSLSAGGGQPQHF.